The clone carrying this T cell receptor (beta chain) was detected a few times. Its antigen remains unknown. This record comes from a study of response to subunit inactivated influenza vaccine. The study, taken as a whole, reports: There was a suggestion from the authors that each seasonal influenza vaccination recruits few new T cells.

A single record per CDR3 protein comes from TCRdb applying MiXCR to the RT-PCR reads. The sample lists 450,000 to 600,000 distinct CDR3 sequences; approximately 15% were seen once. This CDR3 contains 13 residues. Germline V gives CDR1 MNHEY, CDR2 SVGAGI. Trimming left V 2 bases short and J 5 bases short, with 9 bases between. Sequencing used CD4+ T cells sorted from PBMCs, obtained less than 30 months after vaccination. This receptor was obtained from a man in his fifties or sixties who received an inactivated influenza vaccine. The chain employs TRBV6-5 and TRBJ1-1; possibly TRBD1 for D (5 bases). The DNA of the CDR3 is TGTGCCAGCAGTTACGGGGGGGGGACTGAAGCTTTCTTT. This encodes CASSYGGGTEAFF.